This T cell receptor beta chain was recovered during a study of control samples from healthy donors and cancer patients (dated by TCRdb to 2020 to 2021). About this clone: Its antigen is unknown. Within one base of it there is no much larger clone, and no base qualities were kept.

The library was prepared using the immunoSEQ multiplex PCR assay. TCRdb holds this immuneACCESS table with in-frame rearrangements only. Some clones are missing; in checked studies, unresolved V genes explain under half, and the rest has no known cause. In all, the sample holds approximately 82,000 clones, and 90% to 95% of those were seen once. Together, the top ten hold around 1.3% of the sample. V lost 0 bases and J lost 4 bases; the stretch between them is 6 bases long. From its cysteine to its phenylalanine, the CDR3 spans 13 amino acids. The sequence is cut down to CDR3 DNA, 39 bases in frame from base 1.

Material for sequencing was PBMCs. This TCR derives from a woman in her 40s with lung cancer. The chain is made from TRBV12-3 or TRBV12-4 and TRBJ1-1, with TRBD1 perhaps the D gene, on 5 matching bases. The nucleotide sequence reads as follows: TGTGCCAGCAGTTTAGCGCAGGGCACTGAAGCTTTCTTT. This translates into CASSLAQGTEAFF.